Reported below is one TCR beta chain. This CDR3 is also generated by other DNA sequences in the sample. Sequenced by immunoSEQ multiplex PCR; TCRdb stores in-frame clones only, minus some. The sample lists approximately 1,500,000 clones; nearly 99% were seen once. The CDR3 is made up of 13 amino acids. The germline V gene encodes CDR1 MNHEY and CDR2 SVGAGI. The V gene lost 6 bases and the J gene lost 1 base, with 10 bases spanning the gap. The data stem from a study of shared clonotypes between healthy human individuals. This receptor was identified in a man aged 25-45 years in good health. V gene TRBV6-5 combines with J gene TRBJ2-7; tentatively, D is TRBD2 (5 bases). Sequencing was carried out using naive CD4+ T cells sorted from blood. This sample's subset: CD45RA+ positively selected. The CDR3 loop reads CASSRTVSYEQYF. The DNA for the CDR3 is TGTGCCAGCAGCCGGACTGTTTCCTACGAGCAGTACTTC.